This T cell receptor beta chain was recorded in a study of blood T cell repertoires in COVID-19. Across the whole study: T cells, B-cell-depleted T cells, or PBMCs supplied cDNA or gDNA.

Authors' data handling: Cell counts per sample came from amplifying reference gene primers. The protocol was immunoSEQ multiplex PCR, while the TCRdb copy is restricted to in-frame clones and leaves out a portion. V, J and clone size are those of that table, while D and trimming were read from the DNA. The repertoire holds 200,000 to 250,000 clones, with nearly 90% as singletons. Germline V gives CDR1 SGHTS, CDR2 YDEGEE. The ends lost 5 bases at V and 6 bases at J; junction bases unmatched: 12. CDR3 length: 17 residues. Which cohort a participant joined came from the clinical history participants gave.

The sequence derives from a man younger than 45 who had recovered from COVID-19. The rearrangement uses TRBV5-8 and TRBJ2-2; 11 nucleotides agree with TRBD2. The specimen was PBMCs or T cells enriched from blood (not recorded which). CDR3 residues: CASRAPLAGGPSGELFF. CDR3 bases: TGTGCCAGCAGGGCCCCTTTAGCGGGAGGGCCGTCCGGGGAGCTGTTTTTT.